These 20 T cell receptor beta chains share one sample of origin, sequenced in a study of T cell repertoires in cytomegalovirus infection. One entry per CDR3 protein results from TCRdb running MiXCR on the reads. This sample has hundreds of thousands of distinct CDR3 sequences, with approximately 9.5% found just once. What was sequenced was PBMCs. These receptors were collected from a human donor in good health (CMV status not recorded). Some clones in this sample may be carry-over from other donors' samples.

This clonotype was observed a few times. Written as DNA, the CDR3 is TGTGCCAGCAGTCCCGGCAGGGGGCCCTACGAGCAGTACTTC. Protein: CASSPGRGPYEQYF. The chain carries TRBV7-6 and TRBJ2-7, with 8 bases identical to TRBD1. The germline V gene has CDR1 SGHVS and CDR2 FNYEAQ. The CDR3 has 14 amino acids. Losses at the gene ends were 6 bases for V and 2 bases for J; bases not matched to a gene: 6.

In its sample, this clonotype was seen many times. The V and J genes are TRBV7-2 and TRBJ1-5; tentatively, D is TRBD1 (5 bases). Per germline, CDR1 SGHTA and CDR2 FQGNSA. Trimming pared 6 bases from V and 6 bases from J, leaving 15 bases between. The CDR3 sequence is 14 residues long. The CDR3, as DNA: TGTGCCAGCAGTTACAGGTCGTCATCTCAGCCCCAGCATTTT. It specifies CASSYRSSSQPQHF.

This clonotype was seen repeatedly, ten times or more. This sequence joins TRBV7-2 and TRBJ1-2; 7 nucleotides match TRBD1. V gave up 4 bases and J gave up 5 bases; unmatched junction bases: 13. Per the germline V gene, CDR1 is SGHTA and CDR2 is FQGNSA. The CDR3 extends over 16 amino acids. The CDR3 protein is CASSSEGAGLIYGYTF. The CDR3 DNA is TGTGCCAGCAGCTCCGAGGGGGCAGGCCTAATATATGGCTACACCTTC.

The chain has TRBV6-5 and TRBJ1-1; a possible D gene is TRBD1 (6 bases). From germline, CDR1 is MNHEY and CDR2 SVGAGI. The length of the CDR3 is 14 residues. V was clipped by 6 bases and J by 1 base, with 12 bases between them. The CDR3: CASRSSTGNTEAFF. CDR3 bases: TGTGCCAGCAGATCCTCGACAGGGAACACTGAAGCTTTCTTT.

In its sample, this clonotype was seen many times. This chain uses TRBV7-2 with TRBJ1-5, with 7 bases identical to TRBD1. Germline V gene sequence: CDR1 SGHTA, CDR2 FQGNSA. The length of the CDR3 is 15 residues. V gave up 3 bases and J gave up 1 base; unmatched junction bases: 3. The DNA for the CDR3 is TGTGCCAGCAGCTTGACAGGGTGGAGCAATCAGCCCCAGCATTTT. Translated: CASSLTGWSNQPQHF. Using reference TRBV7-2 and TRBJ1-5 for the parts outside the CDR3, the full variable domain is GAGVSQSPSNKVTEKGKDVELRCDPISGHTALYWYRQSLGQGLEFLIYFQGNSAPDKSGLPSDRFSAERTGGSVSTLTIQRTQQEDSAVYLCASSLTGWSNQPQHFGDGTRLSIL.

The chain couples TRBV7-9 to TRBJ2-1, with D possibly being TRBD2 (6 bases). Germline loops: CDR1 SEHNR, CDR2 FQNEAQ (reference sequence). CDR3 length: 19 residues. The V end was cut by 3 bases, the J end by 0 bases, with 21 bases between. The CDR3 DNA reads as TGTGCCAGCAGCTTTCCCCCGGGACTCCAGCCGAGCTCCTACAATGAGCAGTTCTTC. Translation: CASSFPPGLQPSSYNEQFF.

This clonotype was seen many times. This chain links TRBV7-2 with TRBJ2-3; no definite D call. There are 15 residues in the CDR3. Germline lookup yields CDR1 SGHTA and CDR2 FQGNSA. Trimming removed 3 bases at V and 7 bases at J, with 17 bases between. The CDR3 region has the DNA TGTGCCAGCAGCTTGGACCGGTCCCCTATTAATACGCAGTATTTT. It specifies CASSLDRSPINTQYF.

Details on this clonotype: Because the CDR3's place on the DNA is in doubt, the DNA is left out and the CDR3 is given as listed by TCRdb. The chain employs TRBV12-3 or TRBV12-4 and TRBJ1-5. The CDR3 has 16 residues if both end residues are counted. The CDR3: CASSSSGLLSNQPQHF.

This chain connects TRBV6-5 to TRBJ2-2, with D unclear. V was cut by 0 bases and J by 5 bases, with 10 bases left in between. The CDR3 spans 15 residues. CDR1 is MNHEY, CDR2 SVGAGI, per germline. CDR3 protein: CASSYSNRGTGELFF. In DNA, the CDR3 is TGTGCCAGCAGTTACTCGAATAGAGGAACCGGGGAGCTGTTTTTT.

This clonotype occurred a few times. V gene TRBV29-1 combines with J gene TRBJ2-7, with 11 bases fitting TRBD1. Germline V gives CDR1 SQVTM, CDR2 ANQGSEA. J was trimmed by 4 bases and V by 4 bases; bases with no gene match: 3. This CDR3 contains 13 residues. The CDR3 DNA sequence: TGCAGCGTTGGGGGGACAGGGGGGTACGAGCAGTACTTC. Encoded protein: CSVGGTGGYEQYF.

This clonotype came up many times. The V gene is TRBV6-5, the J gene TRBJ1-5, with a weak D call TRBD1 (6 bases). The CDR3 has 15 residues. V was clipped by 5 bases and J by 5 bases, with 16 bases between them. The V gene's germline CDR1 is MNHEY and CDR2 SVGAGI. The CDR3 nucleotides are TGTGCCAGCAGTAGACAAGGGGGGGATTATCAGCCCCAGCATTTT. Protein sequence: CASSRQGGDYQPQHF.

The rearrangement links TRBV30 to TRBJ1-1; TRBD1 is a possible D gene (6 bases). Germline assignment: CDR1 GTSNPN and CDR2 SVGIG (reference sequence). The CDR3 runs to 16 residues. V lost 4 bases to trimming and J lost 1 base, with 19 bases between them. The CDR3 reads CAWKPRTGMRNTEAFF. The CDR3 DNA reads TGTGCCTGGAAGCCCAGAACAGGGATGAGGAACACTGAAGCTTTCTTT.

This clonotype was counted between two and nine times. The gene calls are TRBV12-3 or TRBV12-4 and TRBJ1-2, with D possibly TRBD1 on 6 matching bases. The CDR3 has 15 residues. Trimming stripped 8 bases from V and 3 bases from J, with 19 bases between. The CDR3 spells CASRPPGGRDYGYTF. CDR3 DNA: TGTGCCAGCCGCCCTCCGGGGGGGCGAGACTATGGCTACACCTTC.

The chain couples TRBV6-6 to TRBJ1-5, with 8 bases matching TRBD1. The V and J ends lost 6 bases and 7 bases, in that order; junction bases with no gene match: 8. Germline V CDR1 and CDR2: MNHNY, SVGAGI (reference sequence). The CDR3 runs to 14 residues. CDR3 nucleotides: TGTGCCAGCAGCCCCGGACAGGGCCGACAGCCCCAGCATTTT. Its translation is CASSPGQGRQPQHF.

This clonotype appeared many times. This chain joins TRBV7-2 and TRBJ1-1; no clear D gene. V lost 2 bases to trimming and J lost 0 bases, with 7 bases between them. The CDR3 runs 14 residues. Germline loops: CDR1 SGHTA, CDR2 FQGNSA. CDR3 sequence (DNA): TGTGCCAGCAGCTTAATCTCAATGAACACTGAAGCTTTCTTT. Translating it yields CASSLISMNTEAFF.

This clonotype was recorded many times. V gene TRBV7-9 combines with J gene TRBJ1-5; D is unresolved. The length of the CDR3 is 14 residues. Germline V gives CDR1 SEHNR, CDR2 FQNEAQ (reference sequence). Between the trimmed V and J ends, which lost 3 bases and 0 bases, there was a span of 6 bases. The CDR3 sequence: CASSFTDSNQPQHF. The CDR3 nucleotides read TGTGCCAGCAGCTTTACAGATAGCAATCAGCCCCAGCATTTT. Supplemented by reference TRBV7-9 and TRBJ1-5, the full variable domain reads DTGVSQNPRHKITKRGQNVTFRCDPISEHNRLYWYRQTLGQGPEFLTYFQNEAQLEKSRLLSDRFSAERPKGSFSTLEIQRTEQGDSAMYLCASSFTDSNQPQHFGDGTRLSIL.

This rearrangement joins TRBV28 to TRBJ2-7, with D perhaps matching TRBD1 (5 bases). Germline CDR1 is MDHEN and CDR2 is SYDVKM. The CDR3 is 15 residues long. The ends were cut back, 3 bases at V and 5 bases at J, with 17 bases in the middle. CDR3 nucleotides: TGTGCCAGCAGTTTCCCGTGGGGCGCTGACCACGAGCAGTACTTC. Its translation: CASSFPWGADHEQYF. The variable domain in full, completed from reference TRBV28 and TRBJ2-7, reads DVKVTQSSRYLVKRTGEKVFLECVQDMDHENMFWYRQDPGLGLRLIYFSYDVKMKEKGDIPEGYSVSREKKERFSLILESASTNQTSMYLCASSFPWGADHEQYFGPGTRLTVT.

The chain joins TRBV12-3 or TRBV12-4 to TRBJ1-2, with D unclear. The CDR3 has 13 amino acids. V lost 6 bases and J lost 4, with 12 bases in between. CDR3 amino acids: CASSAQLSYGYTF. CDR3 coding DNA: TGTGCCAGCAGCGCTCAGCTAAGCTATGGCTACACCTTC.

V usage is TRBV28 and J usage is TRBJ1-1, with a weak D call TRBD1 (5 bases). Trimming pared 5 bases from V and 6 bases from J, leaving 19 bases between. Germline CDR1 and CDR2: MDHEN and SYDVKM. The CDR3 consists of 15 residues. The CDR3 DNA reads as TGTGCCAGCAGTCTTCCGGGGGTGGGGGGGTCTGAAGCTTTCTTT. It codes for CASSLPGVGGSEAFF.

This clonotype was counted a few times. The chain carries TRBV7-2 and TRBJ2-1; a possible D gene is TRBD1 (6 bases). The CDR3 is made up of 16 amino acids. Germline lookup yields CDR1 SGHTA and CDR2 FQGNSA. With 5 bases removed from V and 3 bases from J, the gap between germline ends came to 17 bases. Written as DNA, the CDR3 is TGTGCCAGCAGCCTGAGCAGGGGAGTGGGCTACAATGAGCAGTTCTTC. It yields the protein CASSLSRGVGYNEQFF. Full variable domain (outside the CDR3, taken from reference TRBV7-2 and TRBJ2-1): GAGVSQSPSNKVTEKGKDVELRCDPISGHTALYWYRQSLGQGLEFLIYFQGNSAPDKSGLPSDRFSAERTGGSVSTLTIQRTQQEDSAVYLCASSLSRGVGYNEQFFGPGTRLTVL.